This TCR beta chain comes out of a study of cytotoxic CD8 clonotypes in ibrutinib-treated CLL (TCRdb year 2021). Describing the broader study: The cohort included around 15 treatment-naive and 11 to 12 relapsed/refractory patients; around 18 were IGHV unmutated. Responses were partial in roughly 24 patients and complete in 2; after median approximately 67 months follow-up, 14 stayed in remission and about twelve progressed. The response samples were drawn at a median of 12 months into treatment, with a range of about 6 to 36 months. On average, each sample had about 250,000 productive templates and 94,082 productive rearrangements. Of the 85 to 90 participants in the trial, roughly 26 had longitudinal samples available. Cryopreserved peripheral blood mononuclear cells were collected at three points: before therapy, at response, and at either sustained remission or disease progression. All remission and progressive disease samples were collected while patients were still receiving ibrutinib.

The time point label of this sample denotes: about twelve months on ibrutinib. For TCR beta library preparation, roughly 2 micrograms of genomic DNA were extracted from the cryopreserved PBMCs. Longitudinal blood samples from CLL patients on ibrutinib monotherapy underwent high-throughput TCR beta sequencing. Patients were enrolled in a phase 2 open-label single-center ibrutinib monotherapy trial. On a MiSeq, deep resolution sequencing aimed for a depth between 1 in 1 million and 1 in 200,000 T cells, with each clonotype covered approximately 10x on average. The immunoSEQ hsTCRB Kit was used to generate TCR beta libraries. From the authors' description of their analysis: The data were analyzed with ImmunoSEQ Analyzer and ImmunoSEQ Data Assistant, and V, D and J gene assignments followed IMGT definitions. Clonality, which ranges from 0 to 1, was calculated by subtracting the normalized Shannon entropy of productive rearrangement frequencies from one. Public clonotype analysis was restricted to overrepresented clonotypes comprising at least 0.05% of each patient's repertoire. Approximately 12 repertoires from age-matched healthy donors, obtained from immuneACCESS, served as clonality controls. TCRdb limited this immuneACCESS table to in-frame rearrangements with V and J called. A share of clones is missing; checked studies link under half to unresolved V genes, and the rest is unexplained. For V, J and clone size, that table is used; D and trimming come from the DNA. Counted in this sample were some 46,000 clones; more than 60% of them appeared once. The top ten clonotypes cover less than 15% of the sample.

The full study reports these points: Clonality increased at ibrutinib response, stayed stable in sustained remission, and fell back toward baseline at progression. Public clonotypes were rare and either shrank or stayed stable during treatment, and the rise in clonality at ibrutinib response reflected expansion of private clonotypes. At baseline, clonality was higher than in age-matched healthy donors and showed a strong correlation with circulating CD8+ T-cell counts. Sampling times were not matched between sustained-remission and progressing patients, and lymph node repertoires were not studied.

As for this clone: Its antigen has not been determined. The sample holds no much larger clone one base away, and base qualities are not on file.

Via the germline V gene, CDR1 is MNHEY and CDR2 SVGAGI. From cysteine to phenylalanine, the CDR3 is 14 amino acids long. The DNA shown is the 42-base CDR3, in frame from base 1. V loses 2 bases, J loses 4 bases, and the germline ends lie 11 bases apart. Sequences were derived from PBMCs, sampled after 12 months of ibrutinib treatment. The sequence was obtained from a human donor with chronic lymphocytic leukemia. The chain employs TRBV6-5 and TRBJ1-1, with the D gene call left open. The CDR3 region has the sequence CASSYTHGGTEAFF. The DNA sequence is as follows: TGTGCCAGCAGTTACACCCACGGCGGCACTGAAGCTTTCTTT.